This T cell receptor beta chain originates from a study of blood T cell repertoires in COVID-19. The CDR3 covers 16 residues. V dropped 4 bases and J dropped 2 bases, with 19 bases sitting between them. Germline V gene sequence: CDR1 SGDLS, CDR2 YYNGEE. Method: immunoSEQ multiplex PCR; TCRdb's copy keeps in-frame clones and lacks some. The sample consists of approximately 190,000 clones, about 88% of them appearing once. Material for sequencing was peripheral blood. V usage is TRBV9 and J usage is TRBJ2-7; the D gene is possibly TRBD1 (6 bases). The TCR was taken from a middle-aged woman who had recovered from COVID-19. CDR3 DNA: TGTGCCAGCAGCCCTCACCCCGGGACACGAGCCTACGAGCAGTACTTC. Protein sequence: CASSPHPGTRAYEQYF.